This TCR beta chain stems from a study of human CD8 memory T cell subsets. As regards this clonotype: Its matching antigen is unknown.

CDR1 and CDR2 (germline): SGHTA, FQGNSA. This CDR3 region has 18 residues. Whole-study results and caveats: The beta chain was the only T cell receptor chain that the study sequenced. Precursor exhausted T cells appeared less diverse than stem-like memory T cells according to Chao1 estimates. Between stem-like memory and precursor exhausted T cell repertoires, overlap was minimal.

UMI-labeled 5' RACE was used, and it produced the TCR beta libraries. TCRdb re-called the 5' RACE reads; one entry per CDR3 protein, DNA not given. There are around 9,700 distinct CDR3 sequences in the sample, with around 15% held by the top ten. The sample comprised CD8+ T cells from PBMCs. V gene TRBV7-2 combines with J gene TRBJ2-7; TCRdb calls TRBD2, which cannot be checked without DNA. This TCR derives from a human donor in good health. CDR3 protein: CASSLPSSSGSSSYEQYF.